This T cell receptor beta chain was identified during a study of OX40 agonist ivuxolimab in advanced cancers. V was clipped by 4 bases and J by 6 bases, with 9 bases between them. The germline gives CDR1 LGHNA, CDR2 YNFKEQ. The CDR3 totals 13 residues. TCRdb's table, derived via immunoSEQ multiplex PCR, lists solely in-frame clones and lacks some. The repertoire holds just over 90,000 clones, approximately 92% seen once, with about 3% in the top ten. The material sequenced was CD4+ or CD8+ T cells sorted from blood, taken in a trial of the OX40 agonist ivuxolimab. The sequence came from an adult with an advanced solid tumor such as melanoma, head and neck, liver or kidney cancer. The rearrangement links TRBV4-2 to TRBJ1-4; D is unresolved. This CDR3 reads CASSLHGDEKLFF. The DNA for the CDR3 is TGTGCCAGCAGCCTCCATGGCGATGAAAAACTGTTTTTT.